The clone carrying this T cell receptor (beta chain) turned up a few times. Its antigen is undetermined. The sample belongs to a study of T cell repertoires in cytomegalovirus infection. Study background: Evidence of both CMV infection and a matching HLA type came from public TCR beta signatures. The study's findings and limits: HLA-C-restricted CMV-specific TCR beta clonotypes were dominant in the ex vivo response.

TCRdb reprocessed the reads with MiXCR, giving one entry per CDR3 protein. Of a few hundred thousand distinct CDR3 sequences listed, approximately 22% are singletons. CDR3 length: 12 residues. From germline, CDR1 is SQVTM and CDR2 ANQGSEA. V gave up 3 bases and J gave up 13 bases, with 16 bases separating them. This TCR was recovered from a human donor in good health (CMV status not recorded). Some clones in this sample may be carry-over from other donors' samples. This sequence joins TRBV29-1 and TRBJ1-5, with D perhaps matching TRBD1 (5 bases). The sample taken for sequencing was CD8+ T cells from PBMCs. CDR3 nucleotide sequence: TGCAGCGTTGATGATGTATGGGGGGGACAGCATTTT. This encodes CSVDDVWGGQHF.